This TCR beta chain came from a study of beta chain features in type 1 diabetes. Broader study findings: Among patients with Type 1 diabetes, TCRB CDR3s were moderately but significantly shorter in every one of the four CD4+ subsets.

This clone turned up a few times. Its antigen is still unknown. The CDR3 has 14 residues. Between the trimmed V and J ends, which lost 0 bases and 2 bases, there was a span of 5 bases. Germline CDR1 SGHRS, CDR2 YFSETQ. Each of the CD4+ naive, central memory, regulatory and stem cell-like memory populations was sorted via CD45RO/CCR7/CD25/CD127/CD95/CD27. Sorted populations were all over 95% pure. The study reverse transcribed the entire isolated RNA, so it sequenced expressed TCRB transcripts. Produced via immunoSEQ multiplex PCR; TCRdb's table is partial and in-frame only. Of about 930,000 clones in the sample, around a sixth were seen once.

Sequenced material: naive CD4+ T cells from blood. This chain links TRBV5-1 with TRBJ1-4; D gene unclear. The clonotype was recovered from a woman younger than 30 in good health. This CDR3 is CASSLEGTNEKLFF. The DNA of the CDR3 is TGCGCCAGCAGCTTGGAAGGCACTAATGAAAAACTGTTTTTT.